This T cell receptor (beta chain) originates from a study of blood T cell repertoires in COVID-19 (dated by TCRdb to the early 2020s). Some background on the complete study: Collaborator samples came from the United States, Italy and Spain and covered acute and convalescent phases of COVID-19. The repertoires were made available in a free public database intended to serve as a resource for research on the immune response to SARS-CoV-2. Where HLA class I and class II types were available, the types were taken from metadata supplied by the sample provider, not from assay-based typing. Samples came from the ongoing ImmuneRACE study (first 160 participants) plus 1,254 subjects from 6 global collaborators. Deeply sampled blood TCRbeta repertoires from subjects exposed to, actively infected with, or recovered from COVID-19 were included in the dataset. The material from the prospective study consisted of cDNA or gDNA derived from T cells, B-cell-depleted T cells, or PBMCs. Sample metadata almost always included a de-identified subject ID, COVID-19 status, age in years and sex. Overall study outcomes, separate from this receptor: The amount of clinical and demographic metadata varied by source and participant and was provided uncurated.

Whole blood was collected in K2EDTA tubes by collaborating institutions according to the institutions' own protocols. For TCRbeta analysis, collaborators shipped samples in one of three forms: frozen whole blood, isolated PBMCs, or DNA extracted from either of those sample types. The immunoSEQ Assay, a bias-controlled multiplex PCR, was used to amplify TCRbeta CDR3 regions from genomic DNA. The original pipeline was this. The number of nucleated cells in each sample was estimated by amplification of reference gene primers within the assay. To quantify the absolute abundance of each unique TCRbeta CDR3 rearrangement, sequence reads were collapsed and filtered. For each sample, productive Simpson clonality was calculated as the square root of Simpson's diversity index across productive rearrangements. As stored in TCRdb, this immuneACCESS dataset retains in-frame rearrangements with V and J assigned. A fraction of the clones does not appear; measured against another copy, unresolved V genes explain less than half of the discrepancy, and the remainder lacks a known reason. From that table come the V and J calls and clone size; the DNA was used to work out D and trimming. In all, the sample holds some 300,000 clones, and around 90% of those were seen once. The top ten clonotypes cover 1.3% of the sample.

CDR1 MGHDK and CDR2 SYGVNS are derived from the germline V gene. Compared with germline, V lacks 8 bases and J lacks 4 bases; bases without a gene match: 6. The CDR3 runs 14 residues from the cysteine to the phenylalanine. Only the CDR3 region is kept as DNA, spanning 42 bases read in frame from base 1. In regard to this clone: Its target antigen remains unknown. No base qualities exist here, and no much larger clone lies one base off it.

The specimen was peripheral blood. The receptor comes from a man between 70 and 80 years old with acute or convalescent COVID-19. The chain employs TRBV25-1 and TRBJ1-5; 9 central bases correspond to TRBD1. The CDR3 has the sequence CASAQTGGNQPQHF. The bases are TGTGCCAGCGCGCAGACAGGGGGAAATCAGCCCCAGCATTTT.